Below, 31 T cell receptor beta chains from the same sample are listed, as sequenced in a study of cytomegalovirus exposure and HLA in healthy donors. Amplification used 60 Vbeta primers and 13 Jbeta primers. This table comes from immunoSEQ multiplex PCR, and its TCRdb copy is limited to in-frame clones, with some not included. The table has some 200,000 clones, around 85% seen once. The specimen was PBMCs. Source of these receptors: a man aged 50 to 59 in good health and CMV-seronegative.

The rearrangement joins TRBV6-1 to TRBJ2-1; 8 bases match TRBD2. The germline CDR1 and CDR2 sequences are MNHNS and SASEGT. Trimming cost V 2 bases and J 14 bases; bases outside gene matches: 5. This CDR3 contains 12 residues. CDR3 region: CASSERRGEEFF. CDR3 sequence (DNA): TGTGCCAGCAGTGAAAGGCGGGGGGAGGAGTTCTTC.

The chain couples TRBV28 to TRBJ1-4; the D gene is possibly TRBD1 (5 bases). The CDR3 runs to 16 residues. V lost 6 bases and J lost 2, with 16 bases in between. The germline gives CDR1 MDHEN, CDR2 SYDVKM. CDR3 nucleotides: TGTGCCAGCAGCCAGGGAGGGACTGGGACTAATGAAAAACTGTTTTTT. This sequence encodes CASSQGGTGTNEKLFF. The full variable domain, with the rest looked up from reference TRBV28 and TRBJ1-4, is DVKVTQSSRYLVKRTGEKVFLECVQDMDHENMFWYRQDPGLGLRLIYFSYDVKMKEKGDIPEGYSVSREKKERFSLILESASTNQTSMYLCASSQGGTGTNEKLFFGSGTQLSVL.

This clone was found a few times. The chain combines TRBV9 with TRBJ1-1, with 11 bases aligning to TRBD1. The CDR3 is 17 residues long. The ends lost 5 bases at V and 5 bases at J; junction bases unmatched: 14. The germline CDR1 and CDR2 sequences are SGDLS and YYNGEE. CDR3 region: CASRDTYGTGGGTEAFF. The CDR3 DNA follows: TGTGCCAGCAGGGATACATACGGGACAGGGGGAGGTACTGAAGCTTTCTTT.

This chain connects TRBV25-1 to TRBJ1-2; 8 positions match TRBD1. The CDR3 extends over 13 amino acids. J gave up 5 bases and V 6 bases, and 5 bases lay outside the gene matches. Germline lookup yields CDR1 MGHDK and CDR2 SYGVNS. The CDR3 protein is CASRGQGLYGYTF. The CDR3 DNA reads as TGTGCCAGCAGAGGACAGGGACTTTATGGCTACACCTTC.

CDR3 coding DNA: TGCGCCAGCAGCCAAGGGCAATTCCAAGAGACCCAGTACTTC. This gives the protein CASSQGQFQETQYF. The chain uses TRBV4-1 and TRBJ2-5; D is uncertain. The CDR3 is 14 amino acids. CDR1 is MGHRA, CDR2 YSYEKL, per germline. Trimming removed 1 base at V and 1 base at J, with 7 bases between.

This rearrangement joins TRBV5-8 to TRBJ1-2; a possible D gene is TRBD1 (6 bases). Trimming took 0 bases from V and 7 from J, leaving 10 bases between them. This CDR3 has 13 amino acids. The germline V gene encodes CDR1 SGHTS and CDR2 YDEGEE. The CDR3 loop reads CASSLAGGFGYTF. The CDR3 nucleotides are TGTGCCAGCAGCTTGGCGGGGGGCTTTGGCTACACCTTC.

The chain uses TRBV5-4 and TRBJ2-7; 9 bases fit TRBD1. This CDR3 spans 15 amino acids. The V and J ends lost 3 bases and 2 bases, in that order; junction bases with no gene match: 6. The V gene's germline CDR1 is SGHNT and CDR2 YYREEE (reference sequence). The CDR3 nucleotides are TGTGCCAGCAGCTCGGACAGGGGTTCCCCCTACGAGCAGTACTTC. Amino acids: CASSSDRGSPYEQYF.

This rearrangement joins TRBV27 to TRBJ2-3, with D possibly being TRBD1 (5 bases). From germline, CDR1 is MNHEY and CDR2 SMNVEV (reference sequence). With 2 bases removed from V and 2 bases from J, the gap between germline ends came to 8 bases. The CDR3 runs 14 residues. CDR3 DNA sequence: TGTGCCAGCAGTTTAAGGGGTTACACAGATACGCAGTATTTT. It translates to CASSLRGYTDTQYF.

The chain carries TRBV28 and TRBJ2-1; TRBD2 agrees at 7 bases. The germline gives CDR1 MDHEN, CDR2 SYDVKM. Unmatched junction bases numbered 8, after V lost 6 bases and J lost 15 bases. The CDR3 has 11 amino acids. As DNA, the CDR3 is TGTGCCAGCAGAACCGGGACTATTCTGTTCTTC. Translated, it gives CASRTGTILFF.

The chain uses TRBV7-3 and TRBJ1-3; 7 bases line up with TRBD1. Germline loops: CDR1 SGHTA, CDR2 FQGTGA. After removal of 8 bases from V and 2 bases from J, the junction contained 3 bases not matched to a gene. The CDR3 is 13 amino acids. The CDR3 spells CASGQGAGNTIYF. CDR3 coding DNA: TGTGCCAGCGGTCAGGGGGCTGGAAACACCATATATTTT.

The chain employs TRBV5-4 and TRBJ2-1, with a tentative D call TRBD2 (6 bases). The CDR3 consists of 14 residues. V dropped 4 bases and J dropped 3 bases, with 11 bases sitting between them. Germline CDR1 reads SGHNT; CDR2 reads YYREEE (reference sequence). The DNA for the CDR3 is TGTGCCAGCAGCAACGGACTAAACTACAATGAGCAGTTCTTC. This translates into CASSNGLNYNEQFF.

The chain is built from TRBV2 and TRBJ2-3; 9 nucleotides match TRBD2. This CDR3 comprises 16 residues. Trimming cost V 4 bases and J 1 base; bases outside gene matches: 6. Germline CDR1 SNHLY, CDR2 FYNNEI. CDR3 sequence reads: CASSGSGGRGTDTQYF. CDR3 bases: TGTGCCAGCAGTGGAAGTGGCGGGAGGGGCACAGATACGCAGTATTTT.

The chain links TRBV28 to TRBJ2-1, with 8 bases matching TRBD2. This CDR3 is built from 14 residues. V shed 2 bases, J shed 6 bases, and the junction held 3 bases outside the gene matches. The germline gives CDR1 MDHEN, CDR2 SYDVKM. The CDR3 spells CASSLGGRINEQFF. In nucleotides, the CDR3 is TGTGCCAGCAGTTTAGGCGGGAGGATCAATGAGCAGTTCTTC.

V gene TRBV2 combines with J gene TRBJ1-5; possible D gene TRBD1, 6 bases. Trimming cost V 6 bases and J 0 bases, with 12 bases left between them. Germline values: CDR1 SNHLY, CDR2 FYNNEI. This CDR3 region has 15 residues. The CDR3 DNA sequence: TGTGCCAGCAGAAAGGGGGGGAATAGCAATCAGCCCCAGCATTTT. This translates into CASRKGGNSNQPQHF.

CDR3 sequence reads: CASSLGPSGSDSGEQYF. The CDR3 DNA follows: TGTGCCAGCAGCCTAGGGCCTAGCGGGAGTGACTCGGGAGAGCAGTACTTC. This chain uses TRBV7-3 with TRBJ2-7; 10 bases are shared with TRBD2. The V gene's germline CDR1 is SGHTA and CDR2 FQGTGA. Trimming removed 5 bases from V and 7 bases from J; junction bases left unmatched: 17. The CDR3 consists of 17 residues.

The V gene is TRBV18, the J gene TRBJ1-2; TRBD1 matches at 8 bases. In germline, CDR1 is KGHSH, CDR2 LQKENI. V shed 0 bases and J 3 bases; nucleotides not matched to a gene: 3. This CDR3 has 15 amino acids. CDR3 DNA sequence: TGTGCCAGCTCACCACCGACAGGGGTCGACTATGGCTACACCTTC. Its translation: CASSPPTGVDYGYTF. The full variable domain, its missing parts supplied by reference TRBV18 and TRBJ1-2, is NAGVMQNPRHLVRRRGQEARLRCSPMKGHSHVYWYRQLPEEGLKFMVYLQKENIIDESGMPKERFSAEFPKEGPSILRIQQVVRGDSAAYFCASSPPTGVDYGYTFGSGTRLTVV.

This chain links TRBV4-1 with TRBJ2-1; 8 bases are shared with TRBD1. Trimming cost V 4 bases and J 4 bases; bases outside gene matches: 3. Germline V CDR1 and CDR2: MGHRA, YSYEKL. The CDR3 extends over 14 amino acids. The CDR3 sequence: CASSPRTGYNEQFF. Here the CDR3 DNA reads TGCGCCAGCAGCCCCCGGACAGGGTACAATGAGCAGTTCTTC.

The CDR3 is CASSHRQGAAGEQYF. The CDR3 nucleotides are TGTGCCAGCAGTCATCGACAGGGGGCTGCGGGGGAGCAGTACTTC. The V gene is TRBV6-1, the J gene TRBJ2-7, with TRBD1 identical over 10 bases. The CDR3 runs 15 residues. Germline V gives CDR1 MNHNS, CDR2 SASEGT. V lost 5 bases and J lost 7; bases outside the gene matches: 11.

CDR3 protein: CASSPRTGHQPQHF. DNA for the CDR3: TGTGCCAGCAGTCCCAGGACAGGGCATCAGCCCCAGCATTTT. The chain links TRBV27 to TRBJ1-5; TRBD1 agrees at 8 bases. Germline lookup yields CDR1 MNHEY and CDR2 SMNVEV (reference sequence). After removal of 5 bases from V and 5 bases from J, the junction contained 5 bases not matched to a gene. This CDR3 has 14 residues.

The sample holds a few counts of this clone. V usage is TRBV4-2 and J usage is TRBJ2-3; a weak D match, TRBD2 (6 bases). Trimming shortened V by 0 bases and J by 7 bases, and 11 bases separated the two germline ends. This CDR3 is built from 14 residues. Germline V gives CDR1 LGHNA, CDR2 YNFKEQ. The CDR3 protein is CASSQEEGRNTQYF. Written as DNA, the CDR3 is TGTGCCAGCAGCCAAGAAGAGGGGAGGAATACGCAGTATTTT.

The V call is TRBV25-1, the J call TRBJ1-1; D gene unclear. Germline assignment: CDR1 MGHDK and CDR2 SYGVNS. The CDR3 contains 13 residues. Trimming took off 3 bases at V and 2 bases at J, with 7 bases between the two ends. The CDR3 loop reads CASSDIRNTEAFF. DNA of the CDR3: TGTGCCAGCAGTGATATCAGAAACACTGAAGCTTTCTTT.

This chain connects TRBV10-1 to TRBJ2-7; 11 bases line up with TRBD2. The CDR3 totals 15 residues. J lost 4 bases, V lost 0 bases, and 2 bases had no gene match. CDR1 is WNHNN and CDR2 is SYGVQD in the germline V gene (reference sequence). As DNA, the CDR3 is TGCGCCAGCAGTGAGTCTAGCGGGAGGGCATACGAGCAGTACTTC. Protein product: CASSESSGRAYEQYF.

This sequence joins TRBV30 and TRBJ2-1, with a possible D match to TRBD1 (5 bases). CDR3 length: 12 residues. CDR1 and CDR2 (germline): GTSNPN, SVGIG (reference sequence). V lost 4 bases and J lost 8, with 12 bases in between. The DNA of the CDR3 is TGTGCCTGGACTCCGAAGGGGTATGAGCAGTTCTTC. Its protein is CAWTPKGYEQFF.

The rearrangement uses TRBV18 and TRBJ2-3, with 9 bases matching TRBD2. V trimming: 3 bases; J trimming: 2 bases; junction bases outside the gene matches: 3. This CDR3 contains 15 residues. CDR1 KGHSH and CDR2 LQKENI come from the germline V gene. This chain's CDR3 is CASSPTSGNTDTQYF. The CDR3 DNA reads as TGTGCCAGCTCACCGACTAGCGGCAACACAGATACGCAGTATTTT.

The chain combines TRBV18 with TRBJ2-7, with 7 nucleotides matching TRBD2. CDR3 length: 15 amino acids. CDR1 KGHSH and CDR2 LQKENI come from the germline V gene. J lost 4 bases, V lost 6 bases, and 12 bases had no gene match. DNA for the CDR3: TGTGCCAGCTCCCCCCCTAGCGGAGGGGCTTACGAGCAGTACTTC. Amino acid sequence: CASSPPSGGAYEQYF.

The CDR3 nucleotides read TGTGCCAGCATTTTGCGGAGGACAGGCGTTCGGGGCAATCAGCCCCAGCATTTT. Residues: CASILRRTGVRGNQPQHF. This chain uses TRBV28 with TRBJ1-5; 7 bases are shared with TRBD1. The CDR3 spans 18 residues. The J segment lost 2 bases and the V segment lost 7 bases, leaving 17 bases of the junction unmatched. CDR1 and CDR2 from the germline V gene are MDHEN and SYDVKM.

The V gene is TRBV27, the J gene TRBJ1-1; D is unclear. Trimming pared 7 bases from V and 5 bases from J, leaving 23 bases between. Germline values: CDR1 MNHEY, CDR2 SMNVEV (reference sequence). The CDR3 length is 16 residues. CDR3 DNA sequence: TGTGCCAGCACCACCTCGGAGGGCCTGATGTGGACTGAAGCTTTCTTT. It encodes CASTTSEGLMWTEAFF.

The chain is built from TRBV19 and TRBJ1-2; 8 bases are a match to TRBD1. Germline loops: CDR1 LNHDA, CDR2 SQIVND (reference sequence). Trimming took 6 bases from V and 4 from J; bases not matched to a gene: 4. There are 13 residues in the CDR3. In DNA form, the CDR3 reads TGTGCCAGTAGGGGGACAGGATCCTATGGCTACACCTTC. Amino acid sequence: CASRGTGSYGYTF.

This chain connects TRBV28 to TRBJ1-1; D is unresolved. This CDR3 has 13 residues. Trimming took off 5 bases at V and 1 base at J, with 8 bases between the two ends. The V gene's germline CDR1 is MDHEN and CDR2 SYDVKM. CDR3 residues: CASSITWNTEAFF. The CDR3 DNA reads TGTGCCAGCAGTATTACATGGAACACTGAAGCTTTCTTT.

The rearrangement uses TRBV28 and TRBJ1-2, with 8 nucleotides matching TRBD1. Germline CDR1 is MDHEN and CDR2 is SYDVKM. V was clipped by 3 bases and J by 5 bases; unmatched bases: 8. The CDR3 totals 15 residues. CDR3 residues: CASSLRQGARYGYTF. As DNA, the CDR3 is TGTGCCAGCAGTTTGAGGCAGGGGGCAAGATATGGCTACACCTTC.

The chain couples TRBV6-1 to TRBJ1-5; 8 bases are shared with TRBD1. The CDR3 spans 13 residues. Germline lookup yields CDR1 MNHNS and CDR2 SASEGT. V dropped 2 bases and J dropped 7; count of bases not matched to a gene: 1. The CDR3 is CASSEQGAQPQHF. For the CDR3, the DNA is TGTGCCAGCAGTGAACAGGGGGCGCAGCCCCAGCATTTT.